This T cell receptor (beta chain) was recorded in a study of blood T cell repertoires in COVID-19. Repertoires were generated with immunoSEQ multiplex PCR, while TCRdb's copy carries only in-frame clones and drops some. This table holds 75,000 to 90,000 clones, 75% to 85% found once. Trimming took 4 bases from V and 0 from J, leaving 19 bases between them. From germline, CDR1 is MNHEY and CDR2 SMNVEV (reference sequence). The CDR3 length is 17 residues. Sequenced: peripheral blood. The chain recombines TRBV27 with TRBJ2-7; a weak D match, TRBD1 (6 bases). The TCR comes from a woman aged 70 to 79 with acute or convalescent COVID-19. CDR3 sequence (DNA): TGTGCCAGCAGTTCCATCTACAGGGAACCAGGCTCCTACGAGCAGTACTTC. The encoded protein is CASSSIYREPGSYEQYF.